The entry that follows covers one T cell receptor beta chain sequence. The antigen remains unidentified. These data originate in a study of response to subunit inactivated influenza vaccine. Study-wide results and limits: The authors suggested that every seasonal influenza vaccination recruits few new T cells.

TCRdb itself ran the RT-PCR reads through MiXCR, one entry per CDR3 protein. This table holds hundreds of thousands of distinct CDR3 sequences, less than 30% found once. The CDR3 length is 13 residues. Losses at the gene ends were 2 bases for V and 8 bases for J; bases not matched to a gene: 8. CDR1 is DFQATT, CDR2 SNEGSKA, per germline (reference sequence). The chain carries TRBV20-1 and TRBJ1-2, with 7 nucleotides matching TRBD1. This clonotype originated in a man aged 45-65 years who received an inactivated influenza vaccine. The sequencing used CD4+ T cells sorted from PBMCs, collected less than 6 days after vaccination. This CDR3 is CSARSGQVGGYTF. The DNA of the CDR3 is TGCAGTGCTAGATCCGGACAGGTTGGCGGCTACACCTTC.